Ten or more counts support the clone carrying this T cell receptor (beta chain). The data originate from a study of T cells in Graves' hyperthyroidism and ophthalmopathy. CDR1 and CDR2 (germline): KGHDR, SFDVKD. V lost 0 bases to trimming and J lost 10 bases; unmatched junction nucleotides: 2. The CDR3 covers 15 residues. The TCR beta CDR3 regions underwent amplification using RNA transcripts as the source. The HTBI primer set drove a first-round RT-PCR of the TCR CDR3. Each CDR3 protein is one row after TCRdb ran MiXCR on the multiplex PCR reads. The table has around 300,000 distinct CDR3 sequences, around 19% seen once.

What was sequenced was blood. The J gene is TRBJ2-1, the V gene TRBV24-1; 13 bases are a match to TRBD2. This TCR came from a man aged 50-60 years with Graves' ophthalmopathy. The CDR3 sequence is CATSDLTSGRGEQFF. In DNA form, the CDR3 reads TGTGCCACCAGTGATTTGACTAGCGGGAGGGGAGAGCAGTTCTTC.